Listed here are 9 T cell receptor beta chains from one sample, sequenced in a study of human T cells and chemical hapten exposure. TCRdb analysed the RACE reads with MiXCR anew, one entry per CDR3 protein. The sample lists around 130,000 distinct CDR3 sequences, approximately 9.1% occurring once. The time point was: healthy volunteer bleed at 2 weeks. Total RNA was isolated from unfractionated whole blood. Sequencing was carried out using whole blood. Source of these receptors: a male donor in good health. Some clones in this sample may be carry-over from other donors' samples.

In its sample, this clonotype was seen many times. The chain joins TRBV14 to TRBJ2-1; D possibly uses TRBD1 or TRBD2 (5 bases each). CDR3 length: 14 residues. Per germline, CDR1 SGHDN and CDR2 FVKESK. Trimming shortened V by 4 bases and J by 3 bases, and 10 bases separated the two germline ends. For the CDR3, the DNA is TGTGCCAGCAGCCGGGGACCGGTCTACAATGAGCAGTTCTTC. As protein: CASSRGPVYNEQFF.

V and J are TRBV12-3 or TRBV12-4 and TRBJ2-1; D call uncertain. There are 15 residues in the CDR3. The V and J ends lost 5 bases and 0 bases respectively, with 11 bases between them. CDR3 nucleotide sequence: TGTGCCAGCAGTCTCAACAGAAACTCCTACAATGAGCAGTTCTTC. Amino acid sequence: CASSLNRNSYNEQFF.

This clonotype has a count of ten or more. This sequence joins TRBV5-1 and TRBJ2-3; D may be TRBD1 (5 bases). CDR1 is SGHRS, CDR2 YFSETQ, per germline. This CDR3 spans 14 amino acids. With 2 bases removed from V and 1 base from J, the gap between germline ends came to 8 bases. The CDR3 DNA follows: TGCGCCAGCAGCTTCGAACAGGGCACAGATACGCAGTATTTT. Translated: CASSFEQGTDTQYF.

The chain is built from TRBV12-3 or TRBV12-4 and TRBJ1-1; D remains ambiguous. There are 14 residues in the CDR3. The germline V and J ends were trimmed by 0 bases and 1 base, with 6 bases remaining between them. For the CDR3, the DNA is TGTGCCAGCAGTTTAGCGGTGTGGAACACTGAAGCTTTCTTT. As protein: CASSLAVWNTEAFF.

The chain has TRBV15 and TRBJ2-2, with a tentative D call TRBD2 (6 bases). Germline CDR1 LNHNV, CDR2 YYDKDF (reference sequence). CDR3 length equals 13 residues. The ends were cut back, 7 bases at V and 6 bases at J, with 12 bases in the middle. The CDR3 is CATKREWAGELFF. The CDR3 DNA sequence: TGTGCCACCAAACGGGAGTGGGCCGGGGAGCTGTTTTTT.

This clonotype was found many times. The V call is TRBV27, the J call TRBJ2-7; no definite D call. Per germline, CDR1 MNHEY and CDR2 SMNVEV (reference sequence). CDR3 size: 16 residues. V was clipped by 5 bases and J by 3 bases, with 20 bases between them. DNA for the CDR3: TGTGCCAGCAGTCCCCTTGAGGTGGTGACGTACTACGAGCAGTACTTC. Residues: CASSPLEVVTYYEQYF.

Only a few counts were recorded for this clonotype. This chain joins TRBV29-1 and TRBJ2-7; D remains ambiguous. The ends were cut back, 4 bases at V and 4 bases at J, with 11 bases in the middle. Germline assignment: CDR1 SQVTM and CDR2 ANQGSEA. The CDR3 loop spans 12 amino acids. The CDR3 reads CSVVGSLYEQYF. DNA for the CDR3: TGCAGCGTTGTGGGTAGCCTGTACGAGCAGTACTTC.

With respect to this clonotype: A junction boundary mismatches the germline segment, possibly from a read error. The rearrangement joins TRBV19 to TRBJ2-1; D possibly corresponds to TRBD2 (5 bases). Germline lookup yields CDR1 LNHDA and CDR2 SQIVND (reference sequence). This CDR3 is built from 13 residues. CDR3 nucleotide sequence: TGTGCCAGTACGGGAAGCTCCTACAATAAGCAGTTCTTC. Translating gives CASTGSSYNKQFF.

This clonotype has only a few counts. The V call is TRBV6-1, the J call TRBJ1-1; TRBD1 agrees at 9 bases. The CDR3 is 16 residues long. Per germline, CDR1 MNHNS and CDR2 SASEGT. J gave up 0 bases and V 8 bases, and 10 bases lay outside the gene matches. The chain's CDR3 is CASESGQGPMNTEAFF. DNA for the CDR3: TGTGCCAGCGAGTCCGGACAGGGGCCTATGAACACTGAAGCTTTCTTT.